What follows is one T cell receptor beta chain and its context. The antigen remains unidentified. This sample also contains other DNA sequences that code for the same CDR3. The data are from a study of cytomegalovirus exposure and HLA in healthy donors. Notes on the study in general: First-cohort TCR clusters tended to co-occur in the 120 or so validation repertoires, a later analysis found.

TCRdb's table, derived via immunoSEQ multiplex PCR, lists solely in-frame clones and lacks some. The sample lists around 300,000 clones; approximately 86% were seen once. Separation from the approximately 720-subject first cohort characterized the 120-subject validation cohort, to which the donors belonged. Sequenced material: PBMCs. The source is a woman between 18 and 30 years old in good health and CMV-seronegative.

The CDR3 sequence is CASSLGTGTEAFF. The CDR3 coding sequence is TGTGCCAGCAGTTTAGGGACAGGGACTGAAGCTTTCTTT. The J gene is TRBJ1-1, the V gene TRBV27; the match to TRBD1 covers 9 bases. CDR3 length: 13 residues. V trimming: 2 bases; J trimming: 5 bases; junction bases outside the gene matches: 0. CDR1 is MNHEY and CDR2 is SMNVEV in the germline V gene (reference sequence).